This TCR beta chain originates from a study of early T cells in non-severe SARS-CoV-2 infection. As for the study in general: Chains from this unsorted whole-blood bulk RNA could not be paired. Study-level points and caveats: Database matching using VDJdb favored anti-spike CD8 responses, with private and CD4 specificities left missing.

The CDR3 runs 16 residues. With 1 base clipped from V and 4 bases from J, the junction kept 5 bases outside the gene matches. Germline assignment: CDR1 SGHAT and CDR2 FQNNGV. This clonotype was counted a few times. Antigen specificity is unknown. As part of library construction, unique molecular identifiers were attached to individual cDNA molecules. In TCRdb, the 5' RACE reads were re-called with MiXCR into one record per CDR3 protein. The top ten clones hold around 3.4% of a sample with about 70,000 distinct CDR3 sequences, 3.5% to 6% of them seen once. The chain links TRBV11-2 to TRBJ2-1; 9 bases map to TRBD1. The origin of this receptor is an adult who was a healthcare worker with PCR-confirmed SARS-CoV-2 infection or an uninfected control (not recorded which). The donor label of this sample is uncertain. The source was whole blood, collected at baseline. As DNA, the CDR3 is TGTGCCAGCAGCTTAGCCGGGACAGGGAATTACAATGAGCAGTTCTTC. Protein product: CASSLAGTGNYNEQFF.